The 29 T cell receptor beta chains below come from one sample, sequenced in a study of cytomegalovirus exposure and HLA in healthy donors. The study ran its PCR with 60 Vbeta and 13 Jbeta primers. The protocol was immunoSEQ multiplex PCR, while the TCRdb copy is restricted to in-frame clones and leaves out a portion. In the table there are about 190,000 clones, around nine tenths of which are singletons. Sequencing used PBMCs. The receptors originated from a woman between 18 and 30 years old in good health and CMV-seronegative.

This clone appeared once. The CDR3 bases are TGTGCCAGCAGCCTGGGACTAGCGGCTAGCACAGATACGCAGTATTTT. Protein product: CASSLGLAASTDTQYF. The J gene is TRBJ2-3, the V gene TRBV11-3; 11 bases map to TRBD2. Trimming at V came to 5 bases and at J to 0 bases, leaving 4 bases not matched to a gene. The germline V gene encodes CDR1 SGHNT and CDR2 YENEEA. This CDR3 spans 16 amino acids.

The chain is built from TRBV4-1 and TRBJ1-4; 8 nucleotides agree with TRBD1. Germline V CDR1 and CDR2: MGHRA, YSYEKL. Trimming removed 3 bases from V and 8 bases from J; junction bases left unmatched: 8. The CDR3 runs 15 residues. In DNA, the CDR3 is TGCGCCAGCAGCCAGCCGGGCCAGGGGGCAGAAAAACTGTTTTTT. It is translated as CASSQPGQGAEKLFF.

This chain links TRBV10-3 with TRBJ1-4; D may be TRBD1 (5 bases). This CDR3 is built from 15 residues. CDR1 is ENHRY, CDR2 SYGVKD, per germline. Deletions cut 3 bases from V and 8 bases from J, with 16 bases between. The CDR3 spells CAISDSKSGEEKLFF. The CDR3 DNA sequence: TGTGCCATCAGTGACTCGAAGTCGGGGGAGGAAAAACTGTTTTTT.

This chain connects TRBV5-1 to TRBJ2-5; TRBD1 agrees at 7 bases. The CDR3 has 15 amino acids. V shed 3 bases and J 1 base; nucleotides not matched to a gene: 6. Germline V gives CDR1 SGHRS, CDR2 YFSETQ. CDR3 protein: CASSWARGSQETQYF. The CDR3 region has the DNA TGCGCCAGCAGCTGGGCCAGGGGGTCCCAAGAGACCCAGTACTTC.

J is TRBJ2-7 and V is TRBV4-3; D unresolved. Germline CDR1 and CDR2: LGHNA and YSLEER. V was pared by 0 bases and J by 2 bases, with 8 bases between. The CDR3 contains 14 residues. The CDR3 is CASSQEIPAYEQYF. The DNA of the CDR3 is TGCGCCAGCAGCCAAGAAATCCCAGCCTACGAGCAGTACTTC.

This clone was seen a few times. The chain recombines TRBV18 with TRBJ2-7; 7 bases are a match to TRBD1. The CDR3 consists of 13 residues. Germline CDR1 is KGHSH and CDR2 is LQKENI. V was pared by 3 bases and J by 4 bases, with 3 bases of the junction left unmatched. Here the CDR3 DNA reads TGTGCCAGCTCACCCGGGACAGATTACGAGCAGTACTTC. Protein sequence: CASSPGTDYEQYF.

V and J are TRBV6-6 and TRBJ1-5, with TRBD1 matching over 9 bases. CDR1 is MNHNY and CDR2 is SVGAGI in the germline V gene (reference sequence). J gave up 6 bases and V 6 bases, and 9 bases lay outside the gene matches. The CDR3 consists of 15 residues. The chain's CDR3 is CASSPGQGIGQPQHF. CDR3 nucleotides: TGTGCCAGCAGCCCGGGACAGGGTATTGGTCAGCCCCAGCATTTT.

This chain joins TRBV11-2 and TRBJ1-2, with D uncertain. The CDR3 spans 16 residues. CDR1 SGHAT and CDR2 FQNNGV come from the germline V gene. Trimming left V 4 bases short and J 1 base short, with 16 bases between. The CDR3 here is CASSSRFFVSNYGYTF. In nucleotides, the CDR3 is TGTGCCAGCAGCTCCCGCTTTTTTGTCAGTAACTATGGCTACACCTTC.

The V call is TRBV12-2, the J call TRBJ2-7; the tabulated D call, TRBD1, remains unverified against the DNA. TRBV12-2 is a recognized pseudogene. This CDR3 is built from 16 residues. Here the CDR3 reads CASRSDPDRATYEQYF. The DNA of the CDR3 is TGTGCAAGTCGCTCCGACCCGGACAGGGCTACCTACGAGCAGTACTTC.

In DNA form, the CDR3 reads TGTGCCACCAGCAGGAGCCTAGGGGGACAGGGTCTAGGGCCCCAGCATTTT. It encodes CATSRSLGGQGLGPQHF. The chain carries TRBV15 and TRBJ1-5; 9 positions match TRBD1. The CDR3 is 17 amino acids. Trimming at V came to 3 bases and at J to 9 bases, leaving 15 bases not matched to a gene. CDR1 LNHNV and CDR2 YYDKDF come from the germline V gene (reference sequence).

This clone was detected once. The sample has other DNA sequences that encode this CDR3 too. The V gene is TRBV19, the J gene TRBJ1-5; 8 nucleotides line up with TRBD1. The CDR3 runs to 13 residues. In germline, CDR1 is LNHDA, CDR2 SQIVND (reference sequence). Trimming cost V 3 bases and J 7 bases; bases outside gene matches: 2. DNA of the CDR3: TGTGCCAGTAGTATGGACAGGGAACAGCCCCAGCATTTT. As protein: CASSMDREQPQHF. The full variable domain, with the rest looked up from reference TRBV19 and TRBJ1-5, is DGGITQSPKYLFRKEGQNVTLSCEQNLNHDAMYWYRQDPGQGLRLIYYSQIVNDFQKGDIAEGYSVSREKKESFPLTVTSAQKNPTAFYLCASSMDREQPQHFGDGTRLSIL.

The rearrangement joins TRBV7-9 to TRBJ2-3; D is perhaps TRBD2 (5 bases). Trimming took 6 bases from V and 4 from J, leaving 8 bases between them. This CDR3 contains 12 residues. The germline gives CDR1 SEHNR, CDR2 FQNEAQ (reference sequence). CDR3 in amino acids: CASSRDSDTQYF. CDR3 DNA sequence: TGTGCCAGCAGTCGGGATTCAGATACGCAGTATTTT.

The chain joins TRBV28 to TRBJ1-5; D is uncertain. The CDR3 length is 12 residues. V was clipped by 7 bases and J by 8 bases, with 12 bases between them. Per germline, CDR1 MDHEN and CDR2 SYDVKM. The CDR3 sequence: CASTSVAEPQHF. Written as DNA, the CDR3 is TGTGCCAGCACTTCAGTGGCGGAGCCCCAGCATTTT.

This rearrangement joins TRBV4-1 to TRBJ1-2, with TRBD1 matching over 7 bases. There are 19 residues in the CDR3. CDR1 MGHRA and CDR2 YSYEKL come from the germline V gene. The ends lost 2 bases at V and 0 bases at J; junction bases unmatched: 15. DNA of the CDR3: TGCGCCAGCAGCCAAAAATTCCGGACAGGTCTGACAGCTAACTATGGCTACACCTTC. Protein product: CASSQKFRTGLTANYGYTF.

This rearrangement joins TRBV4-1 to TRBJ2-7; 8 positions agree with TRBD1. The CDR3 has 15 residues. Unmatched junction bases numbered 5, after V lost 3 bases and J lost 1 base. CDR1 and CDR2 (germline): MGHRA, YSYEKL. CDR3 sequence (DNA): TGCGCCAGCAGCCACGCGGACAGGGAATCCTACGAGCAGTACTTC. Encoded protein: CASSHADRESYEQYF.

This chain connects TRBV9 to TRBJ2-3, with 8 bases lining up with TRBD2. The CDR3 totals 18 residues. Germline CDR1 and CDR2: SGDLS and YYNGEE. The V segment lost 1 base and the J segment 5 bases; nucleotides outside the gene matches: 15. The CDR3 reads CASSVIGGLGCFQDTQYF. CDR3 DNA: TGTGCCAGCAGCGTAATAGGGGGACTAGGGTGTTTTCAAGATACGCAGTATTTT.

This clone has only a few counts. The chain joins TRBV6-6 to TRBJ2-3; 8 nucleotides agree with TRBD2. V dropped 6 bases and J dropped 6; count of bases not matched to a gene: 5. CDR1 MNHNY and CDR2 SVGAGI come from the germline V gene (reference sequence). This CDR3 spans 13 amino acids. The CDR3: CASRQRGPDTQYF. The DNA for the CDR3 is TGTGCCAGCAGACAGCGGGGGCCGGATACGCAGTATTTT.

The rearrangement links TRBV5-1 to TRBJ2-3; 8 positions match TRBD2. The germline V gene has CDR1 SGHRS and CDR2 YFSETQ. The CDR3 consists of 15 residues. V lost 4 bases and J lost 2; bases outside the gene matches: 6. The chain's CDR3 is CASSTSGGLTDTQYF. The CDR3 DNA reads TGCGCCAGCAGCACGAGCGGGGGCCTCACAGATACGCAGTATTTT.

The sample holds a few counts of this clone. The chain is built from TRBV25-1 and TRBJ1-4; D gene unclear. The CDR3 sequence is 12 residues long. V lost 7 bases and J lost 7, with 10 bases in between. CDR1 is MGHDK and CDR2 is SYGVNS in the germline V gene. The CDR3, as DNA: TGTGCCAGCACGGGTTACGGTGAAAAACTGTTTTTT. The encoded protein is CASTGYGEKLFF.

This clone appeared a single time. The rearrangement links TRBV2 to TRBJ2-3; 10 nucleotides align to TRBD2. The V segment lost 4 bases and the J segment 2 bases; nucleotides outside the gene matches: 6. CDR1 is SNHLY, CDR2 FYNNEI, per germline. The CDR3 has 16 amino acids. CDR3 region: CASSGTSGHHTDTQYF. The CDR3, as DNA: TGTGCCAGCAGTGGGACTAGCGGACATCACACAGATACGCAGTATTTT.

This clone has only a few counts. The J gene is TRBJ1-1, the V gene TRBV30; D gene unclear. The V end was cut by 2 bases, the J end by 3 bases, with 7 bases between. Germline CDR1 is GTSNPN and CDR2 is SVGIG (reference sequence). The CDR3 spans 12 residues. The CDR3 DNA reads TGTGCCTGGAGTTTACCGGACACTGAAGCTTTCTTT. It codes for CAWSLPDTEAFF. The entire variable domain, with the rest obtained from reference TRBV30 and TRBJ1-1, is as follows: SQTIHQWPATLVQPVGSPLSLECTVEGTSNPNLYWYRQAAGRGLQLLFYSVGIGQISSEVPQNLSASRPQDRQFILSSKKLLLSDSGFYLCAWSLPDTEAFFGQGTRLTVV.

This chain links TRBV28 with TRBJ2-7, with TRBD1 matching over 9 bases. The V gene end was trimmed by 7 bases and the J gene end by 3 bases; junction bases not matched to a gene: 7. The CDR3 is made up of 14 amino acids. From germline, CDR1 is MDHEN and CDR2 SYDVKM. The CDR3 spells CASTTRQGGYEQYF. CDR3 sequence (DNA): TGTGCCAGCACAACGAGACAGGGGGGCTACGAGCAGTACTTC.

This clone was picked up a small number of times. The chain has TRBV28 and TRBJ1-4; D is unclear. CDR3 size: 12 residues. The V gene lost 8 bases and the J gene lost 6 bases, with 10 bases spanning the gap. In germline, CDR1 is MDHEN, CDR2 SYDVKM. The CDR3: CASAGSDEKLFF. In DNA form, the CDR3 reads TGTGCCAGCGCCGGGTCTGATGAAAAACTGTTTTTT.

This clone has just one count. The V gene is TRBV15, the J gene TRBJ2-3; maybe TRBD1 (6 bases). This CDR3 has 16 residues. V was cut by 6 bases and J by 2 bases, with 18 bases left in between. Germline lookup yields CDR1 LNHNV and CDR2 YYDKDF (reference sequence). The CDR3 loop reads CATSVGHSKITDTQYF. For the CDR3, the DNA is TGTGCCACCAGTGTGGGACACTCAAAAATCACAGATACGCAGTATTTT. Looking up the rest from reference TRBV15 and TRBJ2-3 gives the full variable domain: DAMVIQNPRYQVTQFGKPVTLSCSQTLNHNVMYWYQQKSSQAPKLLFHYYDKDFNNEADTPDNFQSRRPNTSFCFLDIRSPGLGDTAMYLCATSVGHSKITDTQYFGPGTRLTVL.

J is TRBJ2-7 and V is TRBV4-1; 10 nucleotides align to TRBD1. This CDR3 is built from 15 residues. V trimming: 3 bases; J trimming: 2 bases; junction bases outside the gene matches: 4. Germline V lookup: CDR1 MGHRA, CDR2 YSYEKL. CDR3 sequence: CASSQGTGVPYEQYF. DNA for the CDR3: TGCGCCAGCAGCCAGGGGACAGGGGTGCCCTACGAGCAGTACTTC.

In its sample, this clone was seen a few times. The genes are TRBV5-6 and TRBJ2-7; 7 positions match TRBD1. Looked up from germline, CDR1 is SGHDT and CDR2 is YYEEEE. There are 14 residues in the CDR3. Losses at the gene ends were 2 bases for V and 5 bases for J; bases not matched to a gene: 7. The CDR3 spells CASSFTGVPHEQYF. CDR3 nucleotides: TGTGCCAGCAGCTTCACAGGGGTTCCCCACGAGCAGTACTTC.

This chain links TRBV7-9 with TRBJ2-3; 12 bases are shared with TRBD1. After removal of 4 bases from V and 5 bases from J, the junction contained 7 bases not matched to a gene. Looked up from germline, CDR1 is SEHNR and CDR2 is FQNEAQ (reference sequence). This CDR3 contains 16 residues. The CDR3 coding sequence is TGTGCCAGCAGCTCCGGGACAGGGGGCGCCTTAGATACGCAGTATTTT. This gives the protein CASSSGTGGALDTQYF.

This sequence joins TRBV6-8 and TRBJ2-4, with a tentative D call TRBD2 (5 bases). With 6 bases removed from V and 6 bases from J, the gap between germline ends came to 18 bases. Germline values: CDR1 MNHGY, CDR2 SAAAGT. The CDR3 is made up of 15 amino acids. The CDR3 DNA reads TGTGCCAGCAGGGACGCGGGTAGGGAAGGAAACATTCAGTACTTC. This encodes CASRDAGREGNIQYF.

The rearrangement joins TRBV9 to TRBJ1-2; possibly TRBD1 for D (5 bases). This CDR3 has 14 residues. V lost 4 bases to trimming and J lost 4 bases, with 14 bases between them. The germline V gene encodes CDR1 SGDLS and CDR2 YYNGEE. The DNA for the CDR3 is TGTGCCAGCAGCTTGACGACAGCTTCCTATGGCTACACCTTC. Residues: CASSLTTASYGYTF. Variable domain in full (rest from reference TRBV9 and TRBJ1-2): DSGVTQTPKHLITATGQRVTLRCSPRSGDLSVYWYQQSLDQGLQFLIQYYNGEERAKGNILERFSAQQFPDLHSELNLSSLELGDSALYFCASSLTTASYGYTFGSGTRLTVV.